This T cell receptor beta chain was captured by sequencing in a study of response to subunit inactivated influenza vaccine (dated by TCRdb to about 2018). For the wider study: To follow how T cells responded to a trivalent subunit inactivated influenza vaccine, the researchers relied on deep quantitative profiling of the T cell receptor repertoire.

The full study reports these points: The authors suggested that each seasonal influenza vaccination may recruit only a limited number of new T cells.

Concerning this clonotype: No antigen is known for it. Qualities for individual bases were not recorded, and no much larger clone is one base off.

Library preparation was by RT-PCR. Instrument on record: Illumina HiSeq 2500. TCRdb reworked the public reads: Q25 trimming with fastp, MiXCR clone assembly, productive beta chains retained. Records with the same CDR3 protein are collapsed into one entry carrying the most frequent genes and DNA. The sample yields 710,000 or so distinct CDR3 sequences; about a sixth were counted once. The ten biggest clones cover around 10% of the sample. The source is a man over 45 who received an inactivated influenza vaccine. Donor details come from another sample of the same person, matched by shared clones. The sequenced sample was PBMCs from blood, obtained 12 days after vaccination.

This receptor carries the CDR3 CAISEDSRRGNTIYF. The DNA is TGTGCCATCAGTGAAGACAGTCGACGAGGAAACACCATATATTTT. The chain links TRBV10-3 with TRBJ1-3, with TRBD1 as a weak D call on 5 bases. The CDR3, from cysteine to phenylalanine, totals 15 residues. Left in the record is the CDR3 DNA by itself, 45 bases read in frame from the first base. Cut back by 3 bases and 4 bases, the V and J ends lie 13 bases apart. Via the germline V gene, CDR1 is ENHRY and CDR2 SYGVKD.